These 23 T cell receptor beta chains share one sample of origin, sequenced in a study of cytomegalovirus exposure and HLA in healthy donors. 13 Jbeta primers and 60 Vbeta primers were used for the PCR. The table came from immunoSEQ multiplex PCR; TCRdb's copy has only in-frame clones and leaves some out. The table records around 140,000 clones, 82% of them present only once. Sequencing input: PBMCs. The receptors stem from a woman aged 50 to 60 in good health and CMV-seropositive.

This clone was found a few times. CDR3 nucleotide sequence: TGTGCCAGCAGTAGGGGACTTACCCCGGAGAGCAATCAGCCCCAGCATTTT. Residues: CASSRGLTPESNQPQHF. The chain employs TRBV2 and TRBJ1-5, with D perhaps matching TRBD1 (5 bases). The germline CDR1 and CDR2 sequences are SNHLY and FYNNEI. The CDR3 is made up of 17 amino acids. Trimming took off 5 bases at V and 1 base at J, with 18 bases between the two ends.

V is TRBV11-1 and J is TRBJ2-2; no clear D. This CDR3 spans 15 amino acids. The germline V and J ends were trimmed by 2 bases and 4 bases, with 11 bases remaining between them. Germline V gene lookup returns CDR1 SGHAT and CDR2 FQDESV (reference sequence). CDR3: CASSLLSTFTGELFF. The CDR3 nucleotides are TGTGCCAGCAGCTTATTGTCAACATTCACCGGGGAGCTGTTTTTT.

This chain connects TRBV7-8 to TRBJ2-1, with 7 bases matching TRBD2. After removal of 3 bases from V and 7 bases from J, the junction contained 3 bases not matched to a gene. This CDR3 is built from 13 residues. CDR1 and CDR2 from the germline V gene are SGHVS and FQNEAQ. DNA for the CDR3: TGTGCCAGCAGCTTTAGGGAGGGGAATGAGCAGTTCTTC. Amino acids: CASSFREGNEQFF.

The CDR3 is CSVEMTGRLNTEAFF. The CDR3 bases are TGCAGCGTCGAGATGACAGGGCGACTGAACACTGAAGCTTTCTTT. V usage is TRBV29-1 and J usage is TRBJ1-1, with TRBD1 matching over 7 bases. The CDR3 is 15 residues long. Trimming removed 6 bases from V and 0 bases from J; junction bases left unmatched: 10. Germline CDR1 SQVTM, CDR2 ANQGSEA.

The J gene is TRBJ2-2, the V gene TRBV18; D ambiguous. CDR3 length: 16 amino acids. Per the germline V gene, CDR1 is KGHSH and CDR2 is LQKENI. Trimming pared 1 base from V and 4 bases from J, leaving 13 bases between. The CDR3 DNA is TGTGCCAGCTCACCACGAGTAAGCGACCTCACCGGGGAGCTGTTTTTT. Encoded protein: CASSPRVSDLTGELFF.

The V call is TRBV19, the J call TRBJ2-7; 8 positions match TRBD2. After removal of 5 bases from V and 1 base from J, the junction contained 10 bases not matched to a gene. This CDR3 contains 16 residues. Germline V CDR1 and CDR2: LNHDA, SQIVND (reference sequence). The CDR3 is CASSPSGSTPSYEQYF. CDR3 coding DNA: TGTGCCAGTAGTCCTAGCGGGTCGACGCCTTCCTACGAGCAGTACTTC.

This clone was found a few times. V usage is TRBV6-4 and J usage is TRBJ1-1, with 8 positions matching TRBD1. The CDR3 loop spans 18 amino acids. The germline V gene has CDR1 MRHNA and CDR2 SNTAGT. V lost 0 bases, J lost 8 bases, and 17 bases stayed unmatched. The CDR3 region has the DNA TGTGCCAGCAGTGACTCCTCGACAGGGGTCCTCTTCGGGGAAGAAGCTTTCTTT. Its protein product is CASSDSSTGVLFGEEAFF.

The chain recombines TRBV2 with TRBJ2-5; 12 bases map to TRBD2. The J call is doubtful: the DNA matches TRBJ2-7 better. Germline loops: CDR1 SNHLY, CDR2 FYNNEI. The CDR3 loop spans 15 amino acids. The chain's CDR3 is CASSEWVLAGGEQYF. Written as DNA, the CDR3 is TGTGCCAGCAGTGAATGGGTACTAGCGGGAGGCGAGCAGTACTTC.

The rearrangement uses TRBV18 and TRBJ1-1; 8 bases line up with TRBD1. The CDR3 has 15 residues. Germline V lookup: CDR1 KGHSH, CDR2 LQKENI. With V trimmed by 3 bases and J by 4 bases, 7 bases remained unmatched. The CDR3 here is CASSPSTGVGTEAFF. Here the CDR3 DNA reads TGTGCCAGCTCACCCTCGACAGGGGTTGGCACTGAAGCTTTCTTT.

This chain joins TRBV27 and TRBJ2-2; D possibly corresponds to TRBD2 (5 bases). This CDR3 contains 15 residues. The V and J ends lost 3 bases and 4 bases respectively, with 12 bases between them. The germline V gene has CDR1 MNHEY and CDR2 SMNVEV (reference sequence). CDR3 sequence: CASSLSPRGTGELFF. The DNA of the CDR3 is TGTGCCAGCAGTTTGAGCCCCCGGGGCACCGGGGAGCTGTTTTTT.

This rearrangement joins TRBV28 to TRBJ2-5; 7 positions match TRBD1. J was trimmed by 4 bases and V by 2 bases; bases with no gene match: 10. CDR1 and CDR2 (germline): MDHEN, SYDVKM. The CDR3 covers 16 residues. The CDR3 DNA sequence: TGTGCCAGCAGTTTAGGGGGACAGATATTTCTAGAGACCCAGTACTTC. Protein product: CASSLGGQIFLETQYF.

This clone was found once. The chain employs TRBV29-1 and TRBJ1-4; 8 bases are shared with TRBD1. CDR1 is SQVTM and CDR2 is ANQGSEA in the germline V gene. This CDR3 has 12 residues. The V segment lost 5 bases and the J segment 6 bases; nucleotides outside the gene matches: 2. The CDR3 DNA follows: TGCAGCGTTCTACAGGGGGATGAAAAACTGTTTTTT. It codes for CSVLQGDEKLFF. Looking up the rest from reference TRBV29-1 and TRBJ1-4 gives the full variable domain: SAVISQKPSRDICQRGTSLTIQCQVDSQVTMMFWYRQQPGQSLTLIATANQGSEATYESGFVIDKFPISRPNLTFSTLTVSNMSPEDSSIYLCSVLQGDEKLFFGSGTQLSVL.

The chain employs TRBV5-4 and TRBJ2-3, with 7 bases aligning to TRBD1. The CDR3 loop spans 17 amino acids. V lost 0 bases, J lost 3 bases, and 10 bases stayed unmatched. Per the germline V gene, CDR1 is SGHNT and CDR2 is YYREEE (reference sequence). The CDR3 bases are TGTGCCAGCAGCTTGGCCTACAGGGGCGAGGGAACAGATACGCAGTATTTT. Its protein product is CASSLAYRGEGTDTQYF. The entire variable domain, with the rest obtained from reference TRBV5-4 and TRBJ2-3, is as follows: ETGVTQSPTHLIKTRGQQVTLRCSSQSGHNTVSWYQQALGQGPQFIFQYYREEENGRGNFPPRFSGLQFPNYSSELNVNALELDDSALYLCASSLAYRGEGTDTQYFGPGTRLTVL.

The chain joins TRBV9 to TRBJ2-5; D unresolved. Trimming removed 4 bases from V and 4 bases from J, with 17 bases in between. This CDR3 is 15 amino acids long. Germline CDR1 and CDR2: SGDLS and YYNGEE. DNA for the CDR3: TGTGCCAGCAGCCCCCGGGTTCCCCCGGGAGAGACCCAGTACTTC. Its translation: CASSPRVPPGETQYF.

The chain couples TRBV27 to TRBJ2-1; 8 bases are shared with TRBD2. J was trimmed by 6 bases and V by 5 bases; bases with no gene match: 9. This CDR3 comprises 15 residues. Germline loops: CDR1 MNHEY, CDR2 SMNVEV (reference sequence). The CDR3 nucleotides read TGTGCCAGCAGTCCCGGAAGCGGGAGAAGCAATGAGCAGTTCTTC. Translation gives CASSPGSGRSNEQFF.

The genes are TRBV7-2 and TRBJ1-5; 8 bases line up with TRBD1. Germline trimming cut 5 bases from V and 3 bases from J; bases unmatched to any gene: 6. From germline, CDR1 is SGHTA and CDR2 FQGNSA. The CDR3 extends over 15 amino acids. CDR3 DNA sequence: TGTGCCAGCAGCCAGGGGGCTTGGTACAATCAGCCCCAGCATTTT. Encoded protein: CASSQGAWYNQPQHF.

This sequence joins TRBV5-1 and TRBJ2-1; a weak D match, TRBD1 (6 bases). V lost 0 bases to trimming and J lost 8 bases, with 15 bases between them. The CDR3 runs 15 residues. Germline values: CDR1 SGHRS, CDR2 YFSETQ. The CDR3 reads CASSLESTGSDEQFF. CDR3 sequence (DNA): TGCGCCAGCAGCTTGGAGTCAACAGGGTCAGATGAGCAGTTCTTC.

This clone came up a few times. CDR3 protein: CATTGSTYNEQFF. The DNA of the CDR3 is TGTGCCACCACTGGTTCTACCTACAATGAGCAGTTCTTC. This sequence joins TRBV5-4 and TRBJ2-1; no definite D call. The ends were cut back, 9 bases at V and 2 bases at J, with 12 bases in the middle. The CDR3 consists of 13 residues. Germline loops: CDR1 SGHNT, CDR2 YYREEE (reference sequence). Complete variable domain (other parts from reference TRBV5-4 and TRBJ2-1): ETGVTQSPTHLIKTRGQQVTLRCSSQSGHNTVSWYQQALGQGPQFIFQYYREEENGRGNFPPRFSGLQFPNYSSELNVNALELDDSALYLCATTGSTYNEQFFGPGTRLTVL.

This clone was detected only a few times. V gene TRBV19 combines with J gene TRBJ1-2, with a weak D call TRBD1 (6 bases). The V end was cut by 3 bases, the J end by 4 bases, with 15 bases between. CDR1 is LNHDA, CDR2 SQIVND, per germline (reference sequence). CDR3 length: 15 residues. The CDR3 is CASSILSTGTYGYTF. Here the CDR3 DNA reads TGTGCCAGTAGTATCCTAAGCACAGGGACCTATGGCTACACCTTC.

In regard to this clone: Germline and junction disagree at one end, which may indicate a read error. V and J are TRBV7-9 and TRBJ2-3, with 16 positions matching TRBD2. Germline lookup yields CDR1 SEHNR and CDR2 FQNEAQ (reference sequence). This CDR3 region has 16 residues. The CDR3 protein is CSSSPGTSGRADTQYF. Written as DNA, the CDR3 is TGTTCCAGCAGCCCTGGGACTAGCGGGAGGGCTGATACGCAGTATTTT.

The rearrangement uses TRBV2 and TRBJ1-6; 9 positions agree with TRBD1. V gave up 4 bases and J gave up 0 bases; unmatched junction bases: 10. The CDR3 consists of 19 residues. CDR1 and CDR2 (germline): SNHLY, FYNNEI. CDR3 amino acids: CASSGGTGWGGSYNSPLHF. The CDR3 DNA is TGTGCCAGCAGTGGTGGGACAGGGTGGGGTGGCTCCTATAATTCACCCCTCCACTTT. The full variable domain, completed using reference TRBV2 and TRBJ1-6, is EPEVTQTPSHQVTQMGQEVILRCVPISNHLYFYWYRQILGQKVEFLVSFYNNEISEKSEIFDDQFSVERPDGSNFTLKIRSTKLEDSAMYFCASSGGTGWGGSYNSPLHFGNGTRLTVT.

The chain joins TRBV27 to TRBJ2-6, with 11 bases that match TRBD1. The CDR3 consists of 17 residues. Germline V lookup: CDR1 MNHEY, CDR2 SMNVEV (reference sequence). Unmatched junction bases numbered 6, after V lost 5 bases and J lost 3 bases. The CDR3 region has the DNA TGTGCCAGCAGTCCCGGACAGGGGGCGTTTGGGGCCAACGTCCTGACTTTC. Protein: CASSPGQGAFGANVLTF.

The sample holds one count of this clone. This chain connects TRBV28 to TRBJ1-1; 7 positions agree with TRBD1. J was trimmed by 0 bases and V by 6 bases; bases with no gene match: 4. In germline, CDR1 is MDHEN, CDR2 SYDVKM. The CDR3 has 14 residues. The DNA of the CDR3 is TGTGCCAGCAGGTTGGGACAGTTGAACACTGAAGCTTTCTTT. Translating gives CASRLGQLNTEAFF.